The rows below give T cell receptor beta chains drawn from one sample of a study of cytomegalovirus exposure and HLA in healthy donors. Method: immunoSEQ multiplex PCR; TCRdb's copy keeps in-frame clones and lacks some. The sample yields 83,000 or so clones, roughly 76% seen once. Sequenced material: PBMCs. The receptor set was obtained from a woman in her 30s in good health and CMV-seronegative. Both conserved end residues are trimmed from each CDR3. Fields, in order: V gene, J gene, CDR3 protein.

v_gene: TRBV7-9
j_gene: TRBJ2-4
CDR3aa: ASSEQGGNIQY

v_gene: TRBV19
j_gene: TRBJ2-5
CDR3aa: ASGTLGETQY

v_gene: TRBV2
j_gene: TRBJ2-2
CDR3aa: ASKGGRGSTGELF

v_gene: TRBV28
j_gene: TRBJ1-4
CDR3aa: ASSPGGSNEKLF

v_gene: TRBV5-1
j_gene: TRBJ2-7
CDR3aa: ASSLDSRNYEQY

v_gene: TRBV11-3
j_gene: TRBJ2-3
CDR3aa: ASSSRGTDTQY

v_gene: TRBV7-2
j_gene: TRBJ2-1
CDR3aa: ASSHPFGEQF

v_gene: TRBV28
j_gene: TRBJ2-7
CDR3aa: ASSLSLRGAREQY

v_gene: TRBV6-5
j_gene: .
CDR3aa: ASSPPGQHSYEQY

v_gene: TRBV5-4
j_gene: TRBJ2-7
CDR3aa: ASSLDRGKVYEQY

v_gene: TRBV19
j_gene: TRBJ1-3
CDR3aa: ASSMIASSGNTIY

v_gene: TRBV6-5
j_gene: TRBJ1-3
CDR3aa: ASTKTGDSGNTIY

v_gene: TRBV27
j_gene: TRBJ1-4
CDR3aa: ASSFNSGDWREKLF

v_gene: TRBV10-3
j_gene: TRBJ2-1
CDR3aa: AISGPRGDEQF

v_gene: TRBV5-1
j_gene: TRBJ2-5
CDR3aa: ASSLAPGQQETQY

v_gene: TRBV4-3
j_gene: TRBJ2-1
CDR3aa: ASSQEIAGASYNEQF

v_gene: TRBV19
j_gene: TRBJ2-4
CDR3aa: ASSITGTGGYQY

v_gene: TRBV30
j_gene: TRBJ1-2
CDR3aa: AWSPGGYGYT

v_gene: TRBV4-1
j_gene: TRBJ2-2
CDR3aa: ASSQEANSDGELF

v_gene: TRBV4-2
j_gene: TRBJ2-2
CDR3aa: ASSQAGWGETNTGELF

v_gene: TRBV6-1
j_gene: TRBJ1-5
CDR3aa: ATGSPSRGNQPQH

v_gene: TRBV2
j_gene: TRBJ1-5
CDR3aa: ASTSVLVNQPQH

v_gene: TRBV4-1
j_gene: TRBJ2-7
CDR3aa: ASSQAPGTGQIYEQY

v_gene: TRBV30
j_gene: TRBJ2-1
CDR3aa: AWISLRAGVEF

v_gene: TRBV5-4
j_gene: TRBJ2-3
CDR3aa: ASSSKAGGPADTQY

v_gene: TRBV19
j_gene: TRBJ1-2
CDR3aa: ASSHRDRAYGYT

v_gene: TRBV14
j_gene: TRBJ2-1
CDR3aa: ASSQTTGGSGNEQF

v_gene: TRBV9
j_gene: TRBJ2-7
CDR3aa: ASSVGGSGSFHEQY

v_gene: TRBV28
j_gene: TRBJ2-2
CDR3aa: AGQRTDTGELF

v_gene: TRBV5-5
j_gene: .
CDR3aa: ASSATSGIRYEQY

v_gene: TRBV5-6
j_gene: TRBJ2-4
CDR3aa: ASSLWTEKNIQY

v_gene: TRBV5-4
j_gene: TRBJ2-5
CDR3aa: ASSLGGEETQY

v_gene: TRBV19
j_gene: TRBJ1-1
CDR3aa: ASSTTGGRDEAF

v_gene: TRBV30
j_gene: TRBJ2-5
CDR3aa: ALGGLETQY

v_gene: TRBV7-9
j_gene: TRBJ2-3
CDR3aa: ASSSGTSGTDTQY

v_gene: TRBV27
j_gene: TRBJ1-5
CDR3aa: ASRPSPGGQPQH

v_gene: TRBV29-1
j_gene: TRBJ2-7
CDR3aa: SVEGLGQGSHEQY

v_gene: TRBV6-6
j_gene: TRBJ2-7
CDR3aa: ASSYLGSGTTYEQY

v_gene: TRBV19
j_gene: TRBJ1-1
CDR3aa: ARTNDLGLTNTEAF

v_gene: TRBV6-5
j_gene: TRBJ2-7
CDR3aa: ASSFTSRSSYEQY

v_gene: TRBV21-1
j_gene: TRBJ2-7
CDR3aa: ASSSRDYEQY

v_gene: TRBV27
j_gene: TRBJ2-4
CDR3aa: ASSALGLAGGAKNIQY

v_gene: TRBV28
j_gene: TRBJ1-1
CDR3aa: ASSLWKFRPGGTEAF

v_gene: TRBV11-2
j_gene: TRBJ1-1
CDR3aa: ASRQVPPGSEAF

v_gene: TRBV6-5
j_gene: TRBJ2-7
CDR3aa: ASSLTSGRIYEQY

v_gene: TRBV28
j_gene: TRBJ2-1
CDR3aa: ASSRMGPGNEQF

v_gene: TRBV5-1
j_gene: TRBJ2-3
CDR3aa: ASSPAPETSGPDTQY

v_gene: TRBV5-6
j_gene: TRBJ2-7
CDR3aa: ASSLVGDTERGEQY

v_gene: TRBV5-1
j_gene: TRBJ1-1
CDR3aa: ASSLRDGGEAF

v_gene: TRBV2
j_gene: TRBJ1-1
CDR3aa: ASRRDRVGSTEAF

v_gene: TRBV28
j_gene: TRBJ1-1
CDR3aa: ASSPGGEFPEAF

v_gene: TRBV6-1
j_gene: TRBJ2-2
CDR3aa: ASSGRGGPNTGELF

v_gene: TRBV30
j_gene: TRBJ1-1
CDR3aa: AGNAGVNTEAF

v_gene: TRBV27
j_gene: TRBJ2-3
CDR3aa: ASSLRVAESTDTQY

v_gene: TRBV27
j_gene: TRBJ2-7
CDR3aa: ASSWSSSSYEQY

v_gene: TRBV29-1
j_gene: TRBJ1-5
CDR3aa: SVAGGRNQPQH

v_gene: TRBV13
j_gene: TRBJ2-7
CDR3aa: ASSPQGLAGYYEQY

v_gene: TRBV5-8
j_gene: TRBJ2-7
CDR3aa: ASSLEGQGAYEQY